This T cell receptor (beta chain) was sequenced in a study of neoadjuvant anti-PD-1 for oral cavity cancer. This clone was found once. This CDR3 region has 13 residues. Germline V CDR1 and CDR2: MGHDK, SYGVNS. The V end lost 8 bases, the J end lost 2 bases, and 10 bases lay between the germline ends. Generated by immunoSEQ multiplex PCR, the TCRdb table keeps only in-frame clones and is missing some. The data show 17,000 or so clones, around 76% seen once. The chain links TRBV25-1 to TRBJ1-3, with D perhaps matching TRBD1 (5 bases). The sample consisted of PBMCs, taken before nivolumab (anti-PD-1) treatment. The TCR sequence derives from a person between 40 and 85 years old with oral cavity squamous cell carcinoma. CDR3 amino acids: CASEVGAGNTIYF. CDR3 sequence (DNA): TGTGCCAGCGAAGTAGGGGCTGGAAACACCATATATTTT.